This T cell receptor (beta chain) was profiled in a study of early T cells in non-severe SARS-CoV-2 infection. CDR1 is LGHNA, CDR2 YNFKEQ, per germline. CDR3 length equals 13 residues. Trimming left V 4 bases short and J 7 bases short, with 13 bases between. In TCRdb, the 5' RACE reads were re-called with MiXCR into one record per CDR3 protein. The sample lists 65,000 to 95,000 distinct CDR3 sequences, more than 9% seen once, with 4.5% to 5% in the top ten. Sequencing was performed on whole blood. The chain uses TRBV4-2 and TRBJ1-1, with D unresolved. The TCR sequence derives from an adult who was a healthcare worker with PCR-confirmed SARS-CoV-2 infection or an uninfected control (not recorded which). The CDR3 nucleotides are TGTGCCAGCAGCCCCGTGGCCCTGGTTGAAGCTTTCTTT. As protein: CASSPVALVEAFF.